The present T cell receptor beta chain was sequenced within a study of response to subunit inactivated influenza vaccine. Study-level points and caveats: It was the authors' suggestion that each seasonal influenza vaccination recruits few new T cells.

Each CDR3 protein is one row after TCRdb ran MiXCR on the RT-PCR reads. The table lists about 240,000 distinct CDR3 sequences, 10% to 15% of them singletons. A word on this clonotype: Its antigen is unknown.

The sample here was non-naive T cells sorted from PBMCs, taken 14 days before vaccination. The sequence derives from a man aged 45-60 years who received an inactivated influenza vaccine.

Written as DNA, the CDR3 is TGTGCCAGCAGCGTAGGTTTCGCCTCGATCGGGCCTTACAATGAGCAGTTCTTC. Translated: CASSVGFASIGPYNEQFF. This chain connects TRBV9 to TRBJ2-1; D unclear. Germline-derived CDR1 and CDR2 are SGDLS and YYNGEE. Trimming pared 0 bases from V and 4 bases from J, leaving 20 bases between. The CDR3 contains 18 residues.